Below are 5 T cell receptor beta chains sequenced from a single sample in a study of blood T cell repertoires in COVID-19. Measured with immunoSEQ multiplex PCR; TCRdb has only the in-frame clones, and not every one. In the table there are under 150,000 clones, roughly 80% of which are singletons. Sample: PBMCs or T cells enriched from blood (not recorded which). Every receptor here comes from a man aged 30 to 45 who had recovered from COVID-19.

This clone has at least ten counts. V gene TRBV5-1 combines with J gene TRBJ1-1; D ambiguous. From germline, CDR1 is SGHRS and CDR2 YFSETQ. The CDR3 is 15 amino acids. The V end lost 5 bases, the J end lost 0 bases, and 14 bases lay between the germline ends. As DNA, the CDR3 is TGCGCCAGCAGATTTAGTCCTCCCATGAACACTGAAGCTTTCTTT. Amino acids: CASRFSPPMNTEAFF. The full variable domain, in which reference TRBV5-1 and TRBJ1-1 provide the parts outside the CDR3, is KAGVTQTPRYLIKTRGQQVTLSCSPISGHRSVSWYQQTPGQGLQFLFEYFSETQRNKGNFPGRFSGRQFSNSRSEMNVSTLELGDSALYLCASRFSPPMNTEAFFGQGTRLTVV.

V and J are TRBV29-1 and TRBJ1-2; D gene unclear. Trimming shortened V by 1 base and J by 7 bases, and 4 bases separated the two germline ends. Germline V lookup: CDR1 SQVTM, CDR2 ANQGSEA. The length of the CDR3 is 10 residues. The CDR3 is CSVEGGGYTF. In DNA, the CDR3 is TGCAGCGTTGAAGGCGGTGGCTACACCTTC.

The chain has TRBV7-8 and TRBJ1-6; D is possibly TRBD1 (5 bases). Germline V lookup: CDR1 SGHVS, CDR2 FQNEAQ. V was shortened by 5 bases and J by 8 bases, with 13 bases between the two germline ends. The CDR3 runs 14 residues. The CDR3 DNA follows: TGTGCCAGCAGCGCAGCCGGGACTTATTCACCCCTCCACTTT. Encoded protein: CASSAAGTYSPLHF.

The chain recombines TRBV5-8 with TRBJ2-3; a possible D gene is TRBD2 (5 bases). The length of the CDR3 is 12 residues. The germline V and J ends were trimmed by 5 bases and 6 bases, with 10 bases remaining between them. CDR1 and CDR2 (germline): SGHTS, YDEGEE. In DNA form, the CDR3 reads TGTGCCAGCAGGGGAGCGTCCGATACGCAGTATTTT. Translation: CASRGASDTQYF.

The genes are TRBV7-8 and TRBJ2-7; 7 bases match TRBD1. Losses at the gene ends were 5 bases for V and 4 bases for J; bases not matched to a gene: 5. Looked up from germline, CDR1 is SGHVS and CDR2 is FQNEAQ. The CDR3 consists of 13 residues. The CDR3 DNA reads TGTGCCAGCAGCGTGGACAGGAGTTACGAGCAGTACGTC. This gives the protein CASSVDRSYEQYV.